Here is one T cell receptor (beta chain) with its context. Its cognate antigen is unknown. These data belong to a study of shared clonotypes between healthy human individuals. In germline, CDR1 is SGHAT, CDR2 FQNNGV. V lost 5 bases to trimming and J lost 3 bases, with 16 bases between them. The CDR3 loop spans 15 amino acids. Notes on the study in general: Larger richness was generally estimated for naive than memory subsets.

Assay: immunoSEQ multiplex PCR; the TCRdb copy retains only in-frame clones and omits some. The sample lists over a million clones, 70% to 80% occurring once. The TCR sequence derives from a man between 18 and 29 years old in good health. Some clones in this sample may be carry-over from other donors' samples. This chain links TRBV11-2 with TRBJ2-5; D tentatively fits TRBD1 or TRBD2 (5 bases each). The sequencing input was memory CD4+ T cells from PBMCs. Indicated subset: CD45RA-negative fraction. This chain's CDR3 is CASSRGSLAKETQYF. The CDR3 DNA is TGTGCCAGCAGCAGGGGTAGTCTAGCAAAAGAGACCCAGTACTTC.